This TCR beta chain was obtained from a study of blood T cell repertoires in COVID-19. About the study: The analysed material was cDNA or gDNA that came from T cells, B-cell-depleted T cells, or PBMCs.

Donors were grouped by their self-reported clinical history. Each exposed participant met a COVID-19 case in the 2 weeks preceding study entry. Germline V lookup: CDR1 LNHDA, CDR2 SQIVND (reference sequence). The ends lost 8 bases at V and 0 bases at J; junction bases unmatched: 13. This CDR3 comprises 17 residues. Authors' data handling: Amplified reference gene primers provided the basis for estimating nucleated cell counts. Measured with immunoSEQ multiplex PCR; TCRdb has only the in-frame clones, and not every one. V, J and clone size are taken as reported in that table, and D and trimming were inferred from the DNA itself. The table shows 360,000 or so clones, with 88% occurring only once.

V and J are TRBV19 and TRBJ1-1; 9 bases map to TRBD1. The sequenced sample consisted of PBMCs or T cells enriched from blood (not recorded which). The receptor was derived from a woman in her thirties who had been exposed to COVID-19. The DNA for the CDR3 is TGTGCCAGTCGATACGGGACAGGGCTTCTCATGAACACTGAAGCTTTCTTT. This sequence encodes CASRYGTGLLMNTEAFF.